Listed below are T cell receptor beta chains from one sample, sequenced in a study of T cell clonotyping in hematopoietic cell transplantation. Libraries were prepared by immunoSEQ multiplex PCR; TCRdb keeps only in-frame clonotypes and omits some of them. The sample lists tens of thousands of clones, roughly 90% occurring once. Source: peripheral blood mononuclear cells, taken before stem cell transplant. Every receptor here comes from a man between 18 and 29 years old with biphenotypic leukemia. Some clones in this sample may be carry-over from other donors' samples. Both conserved end residues are part of each CDR3. A D gene is named only where the DNA matches it firmly. Size values are once, few and many counts, or a class for expanded clones, and some rows have none.

d_gene	v_gene	len	abundance	j_gene	CDR3aa	CDR3nt
.	TRBV7-9	14	.	TRBJ1-3	CASSFWASGNTIYF	TGTGCCAGCAGCTTTTGGGCCTCTGGAAACACCATATATTTT
.	TRBV6-6	13	.	TRBJ1-3	CASSATYRESIYF	TGTGCCAGCAGTGCGACCTACAGGGAATCCATATATTTT
.	TRBV5-6	15	.	TRBJ1-5	CASSFSDGRIQPQHF	TGTGCCAGCAGCTTCTCGGACGGAAGGATTCAGCCCCAGCATTTT
TRBD1	TRBV5-5	15	once	TRBJ2-3	CASSKDRPNTDTQYF	TGTGCCAGCAGCAAGGACAGGCCAAACACAGATACGCAGTATTTT
TRBD1	TRBV7-9	17	.	TRBJ2-7	CASSLEDGTGDSYEQYF	TGTGCCAGCAGCTTAGAGGACGGGACAGGGGACTCCTACGAGCAGTACTTC
.	TRBV6-4	15	.	TRBJ2-1	CASRIGASSYNEQFF	TGTGCCAGCAGGATCGGGGCTAGCTCCTACAATGAGCAGTTCTTC
.	TRBV11-2	12	.	TRBJ1-2	CASSLGPNGYTF	TGTGCCAGCAGCTTGGGACCAAATGGCTACACCTTC
TRBD2	TRBV30	14	.	TRBJ2-1	CAGGTSGVGTEQFF	TGTGCCGGAGGGACTAGCGGGGTGGGGACTGAGCAGTTCTTC
.	TRBV7-9	15	.	TRBJ2-7	CASSLGRVSSYEQYF	TGTGCCAGCAGCTTAGGCAGGGTCAGCTCCTACGAGCAGTACTTC
TRBD1	TRBV29-1	15	.	TRBJ1-2	CSVEEWTGKEKGYTF	TGCAGCGTTGAAGAATGGACAGGGAAGGAGAAAGGCTACACCTTC
.	TRBV27	11	.	TRBJ1-1	CASRGGTEAFF	TGTGCCAGTAGGGGGGGCACTGAAGCTTTCTTT
.	TRBV7-8	14	.	TRBJ2-1	CASSLELLRQGQFF	TGTGCCAGCAGCTTAGAGCTTCTGAGGCAGGGTCAGTTCTTC
.	TRBV28	14	.	TRBJ1-4	CASSLSVGDEKLFF	TGTGCCAGCAGTTTATCGGTAGGGGATGAAAAACTGTTTTTT
.	TRBV7-3	13	.	TRBJ1-1	CASSSSGGIEAFF	TGTGCCAGCAGCTCCAGTGGGGGTATAGAAGCTTTCTTT
.	TRBV19	13	.	TRBJ2-5	CASSMSRDETQYF	TGTGCCAGTAGTATGAGCAGGGATGAGACCCAGTACTTC
.	TRBV9	17	.	TRBJ2-1	CASSVGRMVIRYNEQFF	TGTGCCAGCAGCGTAGGACGCATGGTTATTAGGTACAATGAGCAGTTCTTC
.	TRBV7-2	13	.	TRBJ1-5	CASSLKGDQPQHF	TGTGCCAGCAGCTTAAAGGGGGATCAGCCCCAGCATTTT